A single sample gave rise to the 5 T cell receptor beta chains below, sequenced in a study of blood T cell repertoires in COVID-19. Repertoires were generated with immunoSEQ multiplex PCR, while TCRdb's copy carries only in-frame clones and drops some. The sample lists around 100,000 clones; about 85% were seen once. Input material: peripheral blood. All receptors derive from a human donor in a cohort sampled during active COVID-19.

The chain combines TRBV6-5 with TRBJ1-2; TRBD1 aligns across 9 bases. This CDR3 is built from 15 residues. With V trimmed by 5 bases and J by 8 bases, 12 bases remained unmatched. The germline V gene encodes CDR1 MNHEY and CDR2 SVGAGI. The CDR3 bases are TGTGCCAGCAGTATGTGGGGACAGGGTGAGGGAGGCTACACCTTC. Its protein product is CASSMWGQGEGGYTF.

J is TRBJ2-2 and V is TRBV7-2; unclear D gene. The CDR3 has 15 residues. V dropped 0 bases and J dropped 0 bases, with 5 bases sitting between them. Germline lookup yields CDR1 SGHTA and CDR2 FQGNSA. The CDR3 DNA follows: TGTGCCAGCAGCTTAGCGGCAGCGAACACCGGGGAGCTGTTTTTT. It yields the protein CASSLAAANTGELFF.

The chain is built from TRBV10-3 and TRBJ2-1, with TRBD2 as a possible D gene (5 bases). Trimming removed 4 bases at V and 4 bases at J, with 8 bases between. From germline, CDR1 is ENHRY and CDR2 SYGVKD. The CDR3 covers 13 residues. In nucleotides, the CDR3 is TGTGCCATCAGTGCCGGGATTTACAATGAGCAGTTCTTC. This translates into CAISAGIYNEQFF.

The rearrangement links TRBV28 to TRBJ1-4; maybe TRBD1 (5 bases). Trimming took 5 bases from V and 10 from J, leaving 23 bases between them. The CDR3 covers 16 residues. The V gene's germline CDR1 is MDHEN and CDR2 SYDVKM. The CDR3: CASSPIGEGLFGKLFF. As DNA, the CDR3 is TGTGCCAGCAGTCCCATAGGGGAAGGCTTGTTTGGAAAACTGTTTTTT.

V gene TRBV25-1 combines with J gene TRBJ1-4, with 11 bases aligning to TRBD1. V dropped 11 bases and J dropped 9; count of bases not matched to a gene: 5. The CDR3 has 12 amino acids. The V gene's germline CDR1 is MGHDK and CDR2 SYGVNS. Here the CDR3 reads CAAGQGAKKLFF. In DNA, the CDR3 is TGTGCCGCTGGACAGGGGGCCAAAAAACTGTTTTTT.